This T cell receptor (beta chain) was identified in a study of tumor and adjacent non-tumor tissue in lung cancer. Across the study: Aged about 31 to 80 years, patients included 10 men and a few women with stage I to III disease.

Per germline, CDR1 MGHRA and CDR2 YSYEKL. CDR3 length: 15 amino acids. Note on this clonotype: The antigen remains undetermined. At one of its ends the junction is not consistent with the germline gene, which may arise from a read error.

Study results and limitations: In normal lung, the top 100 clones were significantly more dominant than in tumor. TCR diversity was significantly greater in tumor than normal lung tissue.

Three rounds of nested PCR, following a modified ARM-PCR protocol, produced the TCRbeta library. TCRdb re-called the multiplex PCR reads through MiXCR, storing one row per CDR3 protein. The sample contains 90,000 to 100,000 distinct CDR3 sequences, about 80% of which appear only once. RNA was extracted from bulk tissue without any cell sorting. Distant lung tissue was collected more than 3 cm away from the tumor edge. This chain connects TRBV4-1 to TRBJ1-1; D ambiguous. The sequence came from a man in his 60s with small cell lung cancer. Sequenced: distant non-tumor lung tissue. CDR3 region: CASGQVPCRGTEAFF. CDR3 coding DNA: TGCGCCAGCGGCCAAGTTCCATGTCGTGGCACTGAAGCTTTCTTT.